The following is a T cell receptor beta chain sequence with its context. The antigen remains unidentified. It was with 60 Vbeta and 13 Jbeta primers that the PCR ran. Per the authors' pipeline: Among the unique TCR beta chains that a later analysis counted, about 86 million in all, 9.5 million to 11 million were shared. Produced via immunoSEQ multiplex PCR; TCRdb's table is partial and in-frame only. The DNA was the basis for D and trimming; V, J and clone size are from that table. The sample lists 130,000 to 150,000 clones, 78% occurring once. As for the donors, each was a healthy bone marrow donor. The data were obtained in a study of cytomegalovirus exposure and HLA in healthy donors. Study-wide background: Sequencing of about 200 million T cells in an earlier analysis found 100 million or so unique TCR beta sequences.

Trimming cost V 5 bases and J 3 bases, with 13 bases left between them. The CDR3 runs 14 residues. Germline values: CDR1 KGHSH, CDR2 LQKENI. Findings of the study overall: Within a later analysis, the majority of CMV-associated TCR beta chains appeared HLA-restricted.

Sequencing used PBMCs. This clonotype originated in a male donor in good health and CMV-seronegative. The rearrangement links TRBV18 to TRBJ1-1; a weak D match, TRBD1 (5 bases). For the CDR3, the DNA is TGTGCCAGCTCAGTCGGGGGTAGGGACACTGAAGCTTTCTTT. This sequence encodes CASSVGGRDTEAFF. The whole variable domain, remainder taken from reference TRBV18 and TRBJ1-1, is NAGVMQNPRHLVRRRGQEARLRCSPMKGHSHVYWYRQLPEEGLKFMVYLQKENIIDESGMPKERFSAEFPKEGPSILRIQQVVRGDSAAYFCASSVGGRDTEAFFGQGTRLTVV.